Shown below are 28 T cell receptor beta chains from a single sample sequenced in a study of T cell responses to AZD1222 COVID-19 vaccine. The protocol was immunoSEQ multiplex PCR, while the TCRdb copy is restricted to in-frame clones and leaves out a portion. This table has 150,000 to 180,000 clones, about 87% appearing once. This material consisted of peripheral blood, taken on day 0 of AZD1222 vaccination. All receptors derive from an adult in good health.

The CDR3 bases are TGTGCCAGCAGCTTAGCGTGGCAGAACACTGAAGCTTTCTTT. The encoded protein is CASSLAWQNTEAFF. The rearrangement joins TRBV11-2 to TRBJ1-1, with D hard to call. Germline CDR1 SGHAT, CDR2 FQNNGV. The CDR3 contains 14 residues. V gave up 1 base and J gave up 1 base, with 7 bases separating them.

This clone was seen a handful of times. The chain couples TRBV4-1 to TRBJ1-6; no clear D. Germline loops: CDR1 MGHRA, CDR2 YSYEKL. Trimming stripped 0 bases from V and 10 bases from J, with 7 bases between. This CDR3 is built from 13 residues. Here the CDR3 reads CASSQDFRSPLHF. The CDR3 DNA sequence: TGCGCCAGCAGCCAAGATTTTAGATCACCCCTCCACTTT.

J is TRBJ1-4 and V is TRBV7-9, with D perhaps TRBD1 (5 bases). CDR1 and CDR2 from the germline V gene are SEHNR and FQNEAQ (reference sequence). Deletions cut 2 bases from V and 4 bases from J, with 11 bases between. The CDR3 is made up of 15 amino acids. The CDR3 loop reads CASSLRGVGNEKLFF. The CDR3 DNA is TGTGCCAGCAGCTTAAGGGGCGTCGGTAATGAAAAACTGTTTTTT.

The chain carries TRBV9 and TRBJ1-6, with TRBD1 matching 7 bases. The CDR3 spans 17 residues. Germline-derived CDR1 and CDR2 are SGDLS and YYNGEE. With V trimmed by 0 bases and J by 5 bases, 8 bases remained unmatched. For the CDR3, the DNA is TGTGCCAGCAGCGTAGCTGGTGGACAGGCAAATAATTCACCCCTCCACTTT. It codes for CASSVAGGQANNSPLHF. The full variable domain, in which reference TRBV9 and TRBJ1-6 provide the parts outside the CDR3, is DSGVTQTPKHLITATGQRVTLRCSPRSGDLSVYWYQQSLDQGLQFLIQYYNGEERAKGNILERFSAQQFPDLHSELNLSSLELGDSALYFCASSVAGGQANNSPLHFGNGTRLTVT.

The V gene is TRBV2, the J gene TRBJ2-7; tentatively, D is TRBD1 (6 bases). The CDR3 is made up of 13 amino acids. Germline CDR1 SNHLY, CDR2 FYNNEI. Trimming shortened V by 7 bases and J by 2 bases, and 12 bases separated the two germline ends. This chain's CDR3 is CASTRDTTYEQYF. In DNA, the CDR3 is TGTGCCAGCACCCGGGACACCACCTACGAGCAGTACTTC.

In DNA, the CDR3 is TGTGCCAGCAGTCCCGGGACTAGCGGGGTCGCATCGCGGAATGAGCAGTTCTTC. Translation: CASSPGTSGVASRNEQFF. The chain has TRBV3-1 (or the pseudogene TRBV3-2) and TRBJ2-1, with 13 bases identical to TRBD2. Germline trimming cut 6 bases from V and 7 bases from J; bases unmatched to any gene: 15. CDR3 length: 18 residues. In germline, CDR1 is LGHDT, CDR2 YNNKEL (reference sequence).

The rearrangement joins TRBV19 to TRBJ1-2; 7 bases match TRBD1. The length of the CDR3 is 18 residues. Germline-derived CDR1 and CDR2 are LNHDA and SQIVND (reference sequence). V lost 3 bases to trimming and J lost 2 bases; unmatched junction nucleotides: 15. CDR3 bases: TGTGCCAGTAGTATTGTGGGGACAGATGCAATGGTAAACTATGGCTACACCTTC. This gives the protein CASSIVGTDAMVNYGYTF.

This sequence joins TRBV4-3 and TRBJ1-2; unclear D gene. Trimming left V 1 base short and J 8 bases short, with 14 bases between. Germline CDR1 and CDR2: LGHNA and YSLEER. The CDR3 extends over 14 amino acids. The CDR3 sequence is CASSQGPRLGGYTF. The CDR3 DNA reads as TGCGCCAGCAGCCAAGGTCCGCGGTTGGGAGGCTACACCTTC.

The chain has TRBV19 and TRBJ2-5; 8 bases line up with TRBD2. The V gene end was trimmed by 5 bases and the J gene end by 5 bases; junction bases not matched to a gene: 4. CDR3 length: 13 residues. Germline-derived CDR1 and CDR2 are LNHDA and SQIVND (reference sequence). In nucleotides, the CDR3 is TGTGCCAGTAGTGGGGGACTAGTGGAGACCCAGTACTTC. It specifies CASSGGLVETQYF.

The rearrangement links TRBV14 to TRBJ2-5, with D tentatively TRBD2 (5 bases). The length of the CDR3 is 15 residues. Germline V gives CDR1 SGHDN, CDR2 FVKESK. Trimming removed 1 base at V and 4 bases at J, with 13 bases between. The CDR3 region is CASSQAPGVGETQYF. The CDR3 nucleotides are TGTGCCAGCAGCCAAGCCCCCGGGGTAGGAGAGACCCAGTACTTC.

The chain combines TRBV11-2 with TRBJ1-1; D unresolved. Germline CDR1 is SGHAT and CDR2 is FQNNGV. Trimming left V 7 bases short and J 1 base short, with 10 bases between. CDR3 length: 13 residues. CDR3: CASTPQANTEAFF. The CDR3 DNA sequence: TGTGCCAGCACCCCCCAGGCGAACACTGAAGCTTTCTTT.

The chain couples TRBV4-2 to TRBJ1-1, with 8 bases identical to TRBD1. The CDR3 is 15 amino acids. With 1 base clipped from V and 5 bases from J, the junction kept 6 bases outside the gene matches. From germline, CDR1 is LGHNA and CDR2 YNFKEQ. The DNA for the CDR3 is TGTGCCAGCAGCCAAGTGCAGGGGGCAGGGACTGAAGCTTTCTTT. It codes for CASSQVQGAGTEAFF.

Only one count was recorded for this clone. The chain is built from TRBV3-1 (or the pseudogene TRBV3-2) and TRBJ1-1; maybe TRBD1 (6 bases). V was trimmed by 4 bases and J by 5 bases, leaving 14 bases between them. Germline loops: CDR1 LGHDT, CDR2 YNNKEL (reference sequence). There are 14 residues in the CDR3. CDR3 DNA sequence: TGTGCCAGCAGCCCGTTTGGGGGGGCGACTGAAGCTTTCTTT. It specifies CASSPFGGATEAFF.

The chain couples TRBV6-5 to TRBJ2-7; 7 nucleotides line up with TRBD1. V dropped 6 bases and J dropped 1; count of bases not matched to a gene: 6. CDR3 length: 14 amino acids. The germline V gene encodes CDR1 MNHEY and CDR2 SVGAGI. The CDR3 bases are TGTGCCAGCAGGGACTCGGGACAGTCCTACGAGCAGTACTTC. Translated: CASRDSGQSYEQYF.

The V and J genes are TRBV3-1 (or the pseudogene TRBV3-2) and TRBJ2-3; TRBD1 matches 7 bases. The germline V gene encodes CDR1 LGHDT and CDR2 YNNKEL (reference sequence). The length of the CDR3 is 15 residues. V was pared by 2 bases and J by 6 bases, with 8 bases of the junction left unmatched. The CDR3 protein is CASSQRTGLTDTQYF. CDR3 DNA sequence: TGTGCCAGCAGCCAAAGGACAGGATTGACTGATACGCAGTATTTT.

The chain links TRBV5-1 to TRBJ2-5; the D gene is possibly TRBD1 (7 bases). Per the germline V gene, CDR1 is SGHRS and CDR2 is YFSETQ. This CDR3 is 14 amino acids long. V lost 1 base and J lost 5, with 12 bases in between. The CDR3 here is CASSLSGGLETQYF. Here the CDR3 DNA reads TGCGCCAGCAGCTTGTCAGGGGGGCTCGAGACCCAGTACTTC. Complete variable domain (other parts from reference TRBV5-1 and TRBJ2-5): KAGVTQTPRYLIKTRGQQVTLSCSPISGHRSVSWYQQTPGQGLQFLFEYFSETQRNKGNFPGRFSGRQFSNSRSEMNVSTLELGDSALYLCASSLSGGLETQYFGPGTRLLVL.

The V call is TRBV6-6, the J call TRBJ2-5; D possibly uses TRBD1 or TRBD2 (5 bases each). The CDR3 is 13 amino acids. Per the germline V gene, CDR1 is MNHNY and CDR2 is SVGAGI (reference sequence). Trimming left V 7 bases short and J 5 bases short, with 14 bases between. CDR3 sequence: CASTGPRGETQYF. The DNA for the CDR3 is TGTGCCAGCACGGGGCCCCGAGGGGAGACCCAGTACTTC.

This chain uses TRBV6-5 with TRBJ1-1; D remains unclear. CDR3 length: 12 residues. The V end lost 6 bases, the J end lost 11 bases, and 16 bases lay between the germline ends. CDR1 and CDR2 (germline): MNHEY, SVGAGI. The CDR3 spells CASRKSGPEAFF. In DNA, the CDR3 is TGTGCCAGCAGAAAATCGGGTCCGGAGGCTTTCTTT.

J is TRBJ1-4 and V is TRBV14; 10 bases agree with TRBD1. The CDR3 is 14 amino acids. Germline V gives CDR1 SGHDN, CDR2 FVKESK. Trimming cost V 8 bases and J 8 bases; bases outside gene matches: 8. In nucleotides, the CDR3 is TGTGCCAGCCGCCGGACAGGGGGAGGAGAAAAACTGTTTTTT. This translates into CASRRTGGGEKLFF.

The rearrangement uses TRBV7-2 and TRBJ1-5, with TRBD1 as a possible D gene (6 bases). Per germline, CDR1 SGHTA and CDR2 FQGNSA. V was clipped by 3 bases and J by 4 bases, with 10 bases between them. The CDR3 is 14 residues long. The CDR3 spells CASSLYRVNQPQHF. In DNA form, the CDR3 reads TGTGCCAGCAGCTTGTACAGGGTTAATCAGCCCCAGCATTTT.

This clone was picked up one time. DNA of the CDR3: TGTGCCAGTAGTGGTTCCGGGGGCGCTCTTAACTATGGCTACACCTTC. Its translation: CASSGSGGALNYGYTF. The chain couples TRBV19 to TRBJ1-2; D perhaps matches TRBD1 (6 bases). With 5 bases removed from V and 1 base from J, the gap between germline ends came to 17 bases. Germline CDR1 reads LNHDA; CDR2 reads SQIVND (reference sequence). The CDR3 length is 16 residues.

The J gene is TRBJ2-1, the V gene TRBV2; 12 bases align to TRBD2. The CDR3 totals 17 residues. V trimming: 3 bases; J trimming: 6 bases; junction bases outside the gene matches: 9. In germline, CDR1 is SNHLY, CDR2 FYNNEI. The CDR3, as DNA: TGTGCCAGCAGTGAGGTCGTAGGACTAGCGGGGCTCAATGAGCAGTTCTTC. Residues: CASSEVVGLAGLNEQFF. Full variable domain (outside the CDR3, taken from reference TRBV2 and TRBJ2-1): EPEVTQTPSHQVTQMGQEVILRCVPISNHLYFYWYRQILGQKVEFLVSFYNNEISEKSEIFDDQFSVERPDGSNFTLKIRSTKLEDSAMYFCASSEVVGLAGLNEQFFGPGTRLTVL.

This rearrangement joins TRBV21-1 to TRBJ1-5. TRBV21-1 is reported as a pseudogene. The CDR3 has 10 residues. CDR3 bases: TGTGCCACGGGGAGGGGGTACCAGCATTTT. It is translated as CATGRGYQHF.

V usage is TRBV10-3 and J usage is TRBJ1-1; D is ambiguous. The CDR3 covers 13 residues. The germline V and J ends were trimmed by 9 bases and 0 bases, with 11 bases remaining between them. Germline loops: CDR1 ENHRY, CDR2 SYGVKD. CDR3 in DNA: TGTGCCATTTCTGTTATTTTGAACACTGAAGCTTTCTTT. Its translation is CAISVILNTEAFF.

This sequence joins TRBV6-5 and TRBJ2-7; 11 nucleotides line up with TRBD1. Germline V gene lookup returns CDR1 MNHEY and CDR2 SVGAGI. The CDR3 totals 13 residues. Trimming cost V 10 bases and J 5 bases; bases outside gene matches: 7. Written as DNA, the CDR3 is TGTGCCACCGGACGGACAGGGGGCCACGAGCAGTACTTC. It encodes CATGRTGGHEQYF.

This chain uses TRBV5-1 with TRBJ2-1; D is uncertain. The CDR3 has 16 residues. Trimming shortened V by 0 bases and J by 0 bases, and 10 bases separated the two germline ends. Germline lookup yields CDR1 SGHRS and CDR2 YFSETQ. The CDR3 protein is CASSLGAASSYNEQFF. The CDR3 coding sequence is TGCGCCAGCAGCTTGGGGGCCGCGAGCTCCTACAATGAGCAGTTCTTC. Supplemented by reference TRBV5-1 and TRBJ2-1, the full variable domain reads KAGVTQTPRYLIKTRGQQVTLSCSPISGHRSVSWYQQTPGQGLQFLFEYFSETQRNKGNFPGRFSGRQFSNSRSEMNVSTLELGDSALYLCASSLGAASSYNEQFFGPGTRLTVL.

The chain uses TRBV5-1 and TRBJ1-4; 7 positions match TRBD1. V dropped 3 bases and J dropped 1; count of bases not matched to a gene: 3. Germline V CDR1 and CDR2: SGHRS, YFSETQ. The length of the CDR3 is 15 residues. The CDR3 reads CASSSWTGTNEKLFF. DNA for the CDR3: TGCGCCAGCAGCTCGTGGACAGGAACTAATGAAAAACTGTTTTTT.

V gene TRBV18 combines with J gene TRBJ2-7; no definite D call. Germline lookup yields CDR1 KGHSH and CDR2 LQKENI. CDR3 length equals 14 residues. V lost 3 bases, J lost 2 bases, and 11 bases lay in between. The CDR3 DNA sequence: TGTGCCAGCTCACCTCCATCTGTAGCCTACGAGCAGTACTTC. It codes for CASSPPSVAYEQYF.